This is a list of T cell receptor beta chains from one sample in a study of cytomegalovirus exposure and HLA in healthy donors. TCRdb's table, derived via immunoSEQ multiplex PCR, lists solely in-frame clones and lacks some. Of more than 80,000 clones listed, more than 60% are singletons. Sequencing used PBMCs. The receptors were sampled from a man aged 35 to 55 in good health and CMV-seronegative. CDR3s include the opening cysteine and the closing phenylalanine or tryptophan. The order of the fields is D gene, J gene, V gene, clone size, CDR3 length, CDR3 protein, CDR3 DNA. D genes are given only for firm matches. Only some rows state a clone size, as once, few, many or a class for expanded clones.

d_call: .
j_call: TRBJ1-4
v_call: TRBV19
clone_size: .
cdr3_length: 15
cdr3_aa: CASSSRSQGSEKLFF
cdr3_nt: TGTGCCAGTAGTTCCCGGTCACAGGGAAGTGAAAAACTGTTTTTT

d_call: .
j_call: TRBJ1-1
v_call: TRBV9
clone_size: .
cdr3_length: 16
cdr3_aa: CASSVAGDIMNTEAFF
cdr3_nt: TGTGCCAGCAGCGTAGCCGGGGACATTATGAACACTGAAGCTTTCTTT

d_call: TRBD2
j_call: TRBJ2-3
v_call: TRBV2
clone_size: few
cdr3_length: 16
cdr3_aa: CASRGYGTSHTDTQYF
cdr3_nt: TGTGCCAGCCGGGGTTATGGGACTAGCCACACAGATACGCAGTATTTT

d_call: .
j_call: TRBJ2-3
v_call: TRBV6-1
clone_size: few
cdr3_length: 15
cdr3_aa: CASSEAPGGRDTQYF
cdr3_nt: TGTGCCAGCAGTGAAGCGCCAGGGGGGAGGGATACGCAGTATTTT

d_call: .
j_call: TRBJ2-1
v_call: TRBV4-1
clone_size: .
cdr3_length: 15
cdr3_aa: CASSQEETRAHEQFF
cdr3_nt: TGCGCCAGCAGCCAAGAGGAAACTAGGGCACATGAGCAGTTCTTC

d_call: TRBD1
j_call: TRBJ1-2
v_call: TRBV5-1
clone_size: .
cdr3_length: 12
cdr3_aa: CASSPTGNGYTF
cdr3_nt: TGCGCCAGCAGCCCGACAGGGAATGGCTACACCTTC

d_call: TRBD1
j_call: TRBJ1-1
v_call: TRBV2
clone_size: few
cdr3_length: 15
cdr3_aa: CASRETGQTNTEAFF
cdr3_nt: TGTGCCAGCAGGGAGACGGGACAGACGAACACTGAAGCTTTCTTT

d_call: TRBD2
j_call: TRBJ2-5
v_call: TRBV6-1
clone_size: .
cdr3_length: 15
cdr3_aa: CASRSGGARFETQYF
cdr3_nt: TGTGCCAGTAGAAGCGGGGGGGCCCGGTTCGAGACCCAGTACTTC

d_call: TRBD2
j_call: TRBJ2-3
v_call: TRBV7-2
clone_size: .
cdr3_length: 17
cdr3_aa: CASRFSGGPRSTDTQYF
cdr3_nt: TGTGCCAGCAGATTTAGCGGGGGGCCTAGGAGCACAGATACGCAGTATTTT

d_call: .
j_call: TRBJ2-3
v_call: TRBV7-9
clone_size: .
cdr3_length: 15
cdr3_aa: CSSSLGGTARNTQYF
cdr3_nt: TGTTCCAGCAGCTTAGGAGGGACAGCCCGTAATACGCAGTATTTT

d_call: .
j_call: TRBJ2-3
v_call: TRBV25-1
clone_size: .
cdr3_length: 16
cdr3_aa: CASSELGWGPADTQYF
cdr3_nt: TGTGCCAGCAGTGAATTGGGTTGGGGGCCCGCAGATACGCAGTATTTT

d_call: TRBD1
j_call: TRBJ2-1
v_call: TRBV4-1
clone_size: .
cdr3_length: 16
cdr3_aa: CASSQDQGTGYYEQFF
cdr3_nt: TGCGCCAGCAGCCAAGATCAGGGGACAGGGTATTATGAGCAGTTCTTC

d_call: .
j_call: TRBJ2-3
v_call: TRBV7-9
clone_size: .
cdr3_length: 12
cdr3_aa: CASSYEAGTQYF
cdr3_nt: TGTGCCAGCAGCTATGAGGCGGGGACGCAGTATTTT

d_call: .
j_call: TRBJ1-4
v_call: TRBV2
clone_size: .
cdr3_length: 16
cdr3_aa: CASSEKTRGSGEKLFF
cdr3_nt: TGTGCCAGCAGTGAAAAGACTCGGGGATCGGGGGAAAAACTGTTTTTT

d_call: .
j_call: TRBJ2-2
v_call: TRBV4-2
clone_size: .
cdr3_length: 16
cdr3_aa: CASSRAGGENTGELFF
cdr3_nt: TGTGCCAGCAGCCGCGCTGGCGGGGAGAACACCGGGGAGCTGTTTTTT

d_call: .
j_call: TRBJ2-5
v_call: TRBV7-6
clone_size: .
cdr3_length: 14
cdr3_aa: CASSSTGGQETQYF
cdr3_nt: TGTGCCAGCAGCTCGACTGGGGGGCAAGAGACCCAGTACTTC

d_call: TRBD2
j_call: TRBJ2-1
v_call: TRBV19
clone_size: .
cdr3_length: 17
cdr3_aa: CASSRSISGGAGNEQFF
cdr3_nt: TGTGCCAGTAGTAGATCTATTAGCGGGGGGGCCGGGAATGAGCAGTTCTTC

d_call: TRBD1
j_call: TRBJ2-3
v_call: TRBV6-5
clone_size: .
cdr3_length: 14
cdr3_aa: CASLGPGGADTQYF
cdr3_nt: TGTGCCAGCCTTGGGCCAGGGGGCGCAGATACGCAGTATTTT

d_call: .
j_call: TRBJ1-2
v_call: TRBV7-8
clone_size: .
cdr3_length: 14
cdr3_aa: CASSVTLGAGGYTF
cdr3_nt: TGTGCCAGCAGCGTAACGTTGGGGGCAGGTGGCTACACCTTC

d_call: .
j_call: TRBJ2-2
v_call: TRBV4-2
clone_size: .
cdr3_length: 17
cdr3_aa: CASSQDVVAVNTGELFF
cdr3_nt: TGTGCCAGCAGCCAAGATGTGGTGGCAGTGAACACCGGGGAGCTGTTTTTT

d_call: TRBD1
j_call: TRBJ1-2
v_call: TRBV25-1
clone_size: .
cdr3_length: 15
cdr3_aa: CASSEWGGQVRGYTF
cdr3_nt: TGTGCCAGCAGTGAATGGGGTGGACAGGTTCGTGGCTACACCTTC

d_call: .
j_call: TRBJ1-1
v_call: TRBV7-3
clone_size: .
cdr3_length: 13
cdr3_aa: CASRSSTGTEAFF
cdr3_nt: TGTGCCTCGCGCTCTTCGACAGGCACTGAAGCTTTCTTT

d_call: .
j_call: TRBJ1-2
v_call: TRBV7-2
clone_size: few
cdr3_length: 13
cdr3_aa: CASSFGGNYGYTF
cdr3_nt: TGTGCCAGCAGCTTTGGGGGGAACTATGGCTACACCTTC

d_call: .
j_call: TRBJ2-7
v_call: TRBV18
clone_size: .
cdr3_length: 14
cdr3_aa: CASSPPTGSYEQYF
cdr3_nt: TGTGCCAGCTCACCACCGACTGGATCCTACGAGCAGTACTTC

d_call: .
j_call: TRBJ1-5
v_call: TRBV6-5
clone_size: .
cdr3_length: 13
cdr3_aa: CASSPGLLQPQHF
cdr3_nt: TGTGCCAGCAGTCCGGGTCTACTTCAGCCCCAGCATTTT

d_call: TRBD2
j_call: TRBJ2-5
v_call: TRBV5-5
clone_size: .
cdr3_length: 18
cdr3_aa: CASSPGLAGGGVQETQYF
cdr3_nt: TGTGCCAGCAGCCCTGGACTAGCGGGGGGTGGGGTTCAAGAGACCCAGTACTTC

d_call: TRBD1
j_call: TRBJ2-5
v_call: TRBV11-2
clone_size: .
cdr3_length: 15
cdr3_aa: CASSLTGAGGETQYF
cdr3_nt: TGTGCCAGCAGCCTGACAGGGGCCGGAGGGGAGACCCAGTACTTC

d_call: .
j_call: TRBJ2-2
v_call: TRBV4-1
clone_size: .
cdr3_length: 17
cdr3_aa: CASSYPAGPANTGELFF
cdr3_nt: TGCGCCAGCAGCTATCCAGCAGGCCCCGCGAACACCGGGGAGCTGTTTTTT

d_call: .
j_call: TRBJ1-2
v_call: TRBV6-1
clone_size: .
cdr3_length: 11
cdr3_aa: CASSGDYGYTF
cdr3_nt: TGTGCCTCTTCGGGGGACTATGGCTACACCTTC

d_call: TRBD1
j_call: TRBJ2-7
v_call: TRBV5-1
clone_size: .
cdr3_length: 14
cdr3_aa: CASSPGQEHYEQYF
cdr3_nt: TGCGCCAGCAGCCCAGGACAGGAGCACTACGAGCAGTACTTC

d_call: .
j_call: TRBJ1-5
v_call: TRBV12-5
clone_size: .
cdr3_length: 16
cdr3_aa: CASGLVLGRSNQPQHF
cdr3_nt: TGTGCTAGTGGTTTGGTACTCGGCAGGTCGAATCAGCCCCAGCATTTT

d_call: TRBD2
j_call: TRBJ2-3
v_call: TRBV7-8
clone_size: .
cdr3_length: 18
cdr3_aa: CASSLTGLAGSRTDTQYF
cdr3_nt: TGTGCCAGCAGCTTAACGGGACTAGCGGGGTCCCGCACAGATACGCAGTATTTT

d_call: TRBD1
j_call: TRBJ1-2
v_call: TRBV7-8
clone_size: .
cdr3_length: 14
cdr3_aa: CASSLVGQSYGYTF
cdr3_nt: TGTGCCAGCAGCTTAGTGGGACAGTCCTATGGCTACACCTTC

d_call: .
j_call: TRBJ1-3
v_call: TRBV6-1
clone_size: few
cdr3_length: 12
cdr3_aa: CASRRSGNTIYF
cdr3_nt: TGTGCCAGCAGGAGATCTGGAAACACCATATATTTT

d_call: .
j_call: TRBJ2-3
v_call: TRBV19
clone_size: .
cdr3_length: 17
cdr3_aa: CASSIRTTGAYTDTQYF
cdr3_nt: TGTGCCAGTAGTATAAGGACGACAGGCGCCTACACAGATACGCAGTATTTT

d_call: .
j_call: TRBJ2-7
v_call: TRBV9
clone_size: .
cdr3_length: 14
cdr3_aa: CASSAGDILYEQYF
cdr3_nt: TGTGCCAGCAGCGCCGGGGACATCCTTTACGAGCAGTACTTC

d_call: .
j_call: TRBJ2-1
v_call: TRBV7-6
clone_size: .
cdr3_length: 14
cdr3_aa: CASSSPRDNNEQFF
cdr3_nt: TGTGCCAGCAGCTCCCCTCGGGACAACAATGAGCAGTTCTTC